These 17 T cell receptor beta chains were all obtained from the same sample, sequenced in a study of shared clonotypes between healthy human individuals. Using immunoSEQ multiplex PCR, the repertoire was profiled, and TCRdb retains in-frame clones only, with some absent. The sample lists about 600,000 clones; more than 95% were seen once. Sequences were obtained from naive CD4+ T cells sorted from blood. Indicated subset: CD45RA+ positively selected. The receptors originated from a woman aged 30 to 39 in good health.

The rearrangement links TRBV28 to TRBJ2-7; TRBD1 matches 8 bases. Losses at the gene ends were 6 bases for V and 0 bases for J; bases not matched to a gene: 7. Germline V lookup: CDR1 MDHEN, CDR2 SYDVKM. The CDR3 is 15 residues long. The CDR3 spells CASRSDRVGSYEQYF. The CDR3 nucleotides are TGTGCCAGCAGATCGGACAGGGTCGGCTCCTACGAGCAGTACTTC.

As concerns this clone: Within the sample, other DNA sequences also encode this same CDR3. The chain is built from TRBV5-1 and TRBJ1-1, with D unresolved. The germline V gene encodes CDR1 SGHRS and CDR2 YFSETQ. Trimming took off 0 bases at V and 6 bases at J, with 6 bases between the two ends. This CDR3 spans 12 amino acids. The CDR3 spells CASSLVGSEAFF. Written as DNA, the CDR3 is TGCGCCAGCAGCTTGGTTGGGTCTGAAGCTTTCTTT.

The chain recombines TRBV27 with TRBJ1-1; D not certain. This CDR3 contains 13 residues. Germline V CDR1 and CDR2: MNHEY, SMNVEV (reference sequence). The ends were cut back, 2 bases at V and 1 base at J, with 5 bases in the middle. This chain's CDR3 is CASSLPGNTEAFF. For the CDR3, the DNA is TGTGCCAGCAGTTTACCAGGGAACACTGAAGCTTTCTTT.

The V and J genes are TRBV7-2 and TRBJ2-5; 8 positions agree with TRBD2. The CDR3 extends over 17 amino acids. The V gene's germline CDR1 is SGHTA and CDR2 FQGNSA. Trimming removed 2 bases from V and 2 bases from J; junction bases left unmatched: 10. CDR3 coding DNA: TGTGCCAGCAGCTTATATCCTTCCGGGGGGGGGCAAGAGACCCAGTACTTC. Translation gives CASSLYPSGGGQETQYF.

The CDR3 bases are TGTGCCAGCAGGGTTAGCGGGAGGGCATCTTTAACCTACGAGCAGTACTTC. It specifies CASRVSGRASLTYEQYF. The chain has TRBV27 and TRBJ2-5, with TRBD2 matching over 11 bases. The J call could be wrong; TRBJ2-7 is a better fit for the DNA end. The CDR3 contains 17 residues. From germline, CDR1 is MNHEY and CDR2 SMNVEV (reference sequence).

The rearrangement uses TRBV28 and TRBJ2-5; 8 bases are a match to TRBD1. The last part of the DNA fits TRBJ2-7 better; the J call may be wrong. Germline assignment: CDR1 MDHEN and CDR2 SYDVKM. The CDR3 contains 15 residues. CDR3 sequence: CASSPGDRINYEQYF. The DNA of the CDR3 is TGTGCCAGCAGTCCGGGGGACAGGATAAACTACGAGCAGTACTTC.

The rearrangement links TRBV11-2 to TRBJ2-7; D is perhaps TRBD1 (6 bases). The germline V and J ends were trimmed by 7 bases and 0 bases, with 10 bases remaining between them. The CDR3 is made up of 13 amino acids. CDR1 and CDR2 from the germline V gene are SGHAT and FQNNGV. CDR3 loop: CASKSDSSYEQYF. DNA of the CDR3: TGTGCCAGCAAATCGGACAGCTCCTACGAGCAGTACTTC.

The genes are TRBV27 and TRBJ1-2; no definite D call. The germline V gene encodes CDR1 MNHEY and CDR2 SMNVEV (reference sequence). The V gene lost 4 bases and the J gene lost 4 bases, with 13 bases spanning the gap. The CDR3 runs to 14 residues. The CDR3 DNA follows: TGTGCCAGCAGTTCACTGACACCCACCTATGGCTACACCTTC. Residues: CASSSLTPTYGYTF.

The genes are TRBV29-1 and TRBJ2-7; TRBD1 agrees at 9 bases. Per the germline V gene, CDR1 is SQVTM and CDR2 is ANQGSEA. The CDR3 length is 12 residues. The V segment lost 7 bases and the J segment 6 bases; nucleotides outside the gene matches: 7. CDR3 DNA: TGCAGCGCGGTCGGACAGGGGCCCGAGCAGTACTTC. Its protein product is CSAVGQGPEQYF.

V gene TRBV15 combines with J gene TRBJ2-7, with 8 bases lining up with TRBD2. The germline gives CDR1 LNHNV, CDR2 YYDKDF (reference sequence). V was clipped by 5 bases and J by 3 bases; unmatched bases: 12. The CDR3 spans 16 residues. The CDR3 is CATSVGSMRGVYEQYF. The DNA of the CDR3 is TGTGCCACCAGCGTCGGATCCATGCGGGGGGTCTACGAGCAGTACTTC. Variable domain in full (rest from reference TRBV15 and TRBJ2-7): DAMVIQNPRYQVTQFGKPVTLSCSQTLNHNVMYWYQQKSSQAPKLLFHYYDKDFNNEADTPDNFQSRRPNTSFCFLDIRSPGLGDTAMYLCATSVGSMRGVYEQYFGPGTRLTVT.

This chain joins TRBV5-1 and TRBJ2-7, with D uncertain. Germline V gene data show CDR1 as SGHRS and CDR2 as YFSETQ. V was pared by 0 bases and J by 4 bases, with 14 bases between. The CDR3 totals 15 residues. CDR3 sequence reads: CASSLAPVLGYEQYF. The CDR3 DNA sequence: TGCGCCAGCAGCTTGGCCCCGGTATTGGGTTACGAGCAGTACTTC.

This rearrangement joins TRBV27 to TRBJ2-1; 7 nucleotides agree with TRBD1. With 2 bases clipped from V and 3 bases from J, the junction kept 4 bases outside the gene matches. CDR1 and CDR2 from the germline V gene are MNHEY and SMNVEV (reference sequence). The CDR3 has 15 amino acids. CDR3 nucleotide sequence: TGTGCCAGCAGTTTAGGACAGGCACTCTACAATGAGCAGTTCTTC. Protein: CASSLGQALYNEQFF.

For this clone: One end of the junction does not line up with germline, which may come from a read error. The chain combines TRBV7-6 with TRBJ2-5; D is unresolved. CDR3 size: 13 residues. The germline V gene has CDR1 SGHVS and CDR2 FNYEAQ. CDR3 DNA: TGTGCCAGCAGCTTAGCCCGAACTAACTCCTTCGACTTC. The encoded protein is CASSLARTNSFDF.

This sequence joins TRBV4-1 and TRBJ2-7; 9 bases map to TRBD2. CDR3 length equals 15 residues. The trim removed 3 bases at V and 1 base at J, leaving 4 bases unmatched. CDR1 is MGHRA, CDR2 YSYEKL, per germline. The CDR3 DNA sequence: TGCGCCAGCAGCCACTTGACTAGCGGTTCCTACGAGCAGTACTTC. Its protein product is CASSHLTSGSYEQYF.

The chain couples TRBV6-5 to TRBJ2-1, with D perhaps TRBD1 or TRBD2 (5 bases each). Trimming removed 8 bases at V and 5 bases at J, with 16 bases between. The CDR3 is made up of 14 amino acids. The germline V gene encodes CDR1 MNHEY and CDR2 SVGAGI. CDR3 sequence: CASARTRGHNEQFF. For the CDR3, the DNA is TGTGCCAGCGCACGGACACGGGGACACAATGAGCAGTTCTTC.

V and J are TRBV6-6 and TRBJ1-3, with 8 bases that match TRBD1. The germline CDR1 and CDR2 sequences are MNHNY and SVGAGI (reference sequence). The CDR3 runs to 16 residues. The J segment lost 4 bases and the V segment lost 5 bases, leaving 10 bases of the junction unmatched. CDR3 region: CASSPRTGRSGNTIYF. The CDR3 DNA reads TGTGCCAGCAGTCCCAGGACAGGGCGAAGCGGAAACACCATATATTTT.

On this clone: One junction end disagrees with the germline gene, perhaps due to a read error. V and J are TRBV5-1 and TRBJ2-1, with D perhaps TRBD1 (5 bases). The germline V gene encodes CDR1 SGHRS and CDR2 YFSETQ. There are 12 residues in the CDR3. The CDR3 sequence: CASSPGQTRAIF. The CDR3 nucleotides are TGCGCCAGCAGCCCTGGACAAACCAGAGCGATCTTC. The full variable domain, completed using reference TRBV5-1 and TRBJ2-1, is KAGVTQTPRYLIKTRGQQVTLSCSPISGHRSVSWYQQTPGQGLQFLFEYFSETQRNKGNFPGRFSGRQFSNSRSEMNVSTLELGDSALYLCASSPGQTRAIFGPGTRLTVL.